These 8 T cell receptor beta chains originate from one sample sequenced in a study of Ad26.COV2.S vaccination and SARS-CoV-2 variants. Treatment given: over 15 received Ad26.COV2.S at low or high dose, single or two shots; several received placebo; per-sample allocation not given. Sampling happened 63 days after the first vaccine or placebo injection. Libraries were prepared by immunoSEQ multiplex PCR; TCRdb keeps only in-frame clonotypes and omits some of them. The sample lists about half a million clones, roughly 87% occurring once. Sequencing used peripheral blood, obtained in a trial of Ad26.COV2.S vaccine versus placebo. These receptors were obtained from a person between 18 and 60 years old who received the Ad26.COV2.S COVID-19 vaccine or a placebo.

V gene TRBV18 combines with J gene TRBJ1-5; unclear D gene. CDR3 length equals 14 residues. Germline CDR1 KGHSH, CDR2 LQKENI. V shed 2 bases and J shed 4 bases, with 9 bases lying between them. Here the CDR3 DNA reads TGTGCCAGCTCACCATCCGCCACTAATCAGCCCCAGCATTTT. Translation: CASSPSATNQPQHF.

The chain links TRBV14 to TRBJ2-1; possible D gene TRBD2, 7 bases. The CDR3 spans 17 residues. Germline V gives CDR1 SGHDN, CDR2 FVKESK. V lost 4 bases and J lost 7, with 23 bases in between. Written as DNA, the CDR3 is TGTGCCAGCAGCCCTGGAGGGGGGGCACTCTATCGTAATGAGCAGTTCTTC. Amino acid sequence: CASSPGGGALYRNEQFF.

V usage is TRBV6-2 or TRBV6-3 and J usage is TRBJ1-1; no clear D. Germline values: CDR1 MNHEY, CDR2 SVGEGT. The CDR3 extends over 14 amino acids. The V end lost 1 base, the J end lost 0 bases, and 6 bases lay between the germline ends. The CDR3 loop is CASSYLEMNTEAFF. The CDR3 coding sequence is TGTGCCAGCAGTTACTTAGAGATGAACACTGAAGCTTTCTTT.

This chain connects TRBV6-2 or TRBV6-3 to TRBJ1-1; 9 positions agree with TRBD1. CDR1 is MNHEY, CDR2 SVGEGT, per germline. The V segment lost 5 bases and the J segment 0 bases; nucleotides outside the gene matches: 7. The CDR3 totals 16 residues. The CDR3 region has the DNA TGTGCCAGCAGTGTCGGGACAGGGACTATGAACACTGAAGCTTTCTTT. This encodes CASSVGTGTMNTEAFF.

V is TRBV5-1 and J is TRBJ2-3; D is uncertain. The V and J ends lost 0 bases and 6 bases respectively, with 8 bases between them. Germline assignment: CDR1 SGHRS and CDR2 YFSETQ. The CDR3 extends over 13 amino acids. As DNA, the CDR3 is TGCGCCAGCAGCTTGGGGTCATACGATACGCAGTATTTT. As protein: CASSLGSYDTQYF.

This clone was detected once. The chain employs TRBV25-1 and TRBJ1-3; D gene unclear. From germline, CDR1 is MGHDK and CDR2 SYGVNS. The CDR3 spans 12 residues. The V and J ends lost 4 bases and 0 bases respectively, with 1 base between them. The CDR3 region has the DNA TGTGCCAGCAGTGCCTCTGGAAACACCATATATTTT. This translates into CASSASGNTIYF.

J is TRBJ2-3 and V is TRBV30; 10 nucleotides match TRBD2. Germline V gene data show CDR1 as GTSNPN and CDR2 as SVGIG (reference sequence). The CDR3 length is 16 residues. The V and J ends lost 3 bases and 2 bases, in that order; junction bases with no gene match: 8. CDR3 in amino acids: CAWSKGLAGDTDTQYF. The CDR3, as DNA: TGTGCCTGGAGCAAGGGGCTAGCGGGGGACACAGATACGCAGTATTTT.

The genes are TRBV28 and TRBJ2-3, with D possibly being TRBD1 or TRBD2 (6 bases each). V gave up 2 bases and J gave up 2 bases, with 17 bases separating them. The CDR3 spans 17 residues. CDR1 MDHEN and CDR2 SYDVKM come from the germline V gene. DNA for the CDR3: TGTGCCAGCAGTTTAACTTATACCGGGGGCTCCACAGATACGCAGTATTTT. Translation gives CASSLTYTGGSTDTQYF. Full variable domain (outside the CDR3, taken from reference TRBV28 and TRBJ2-3): DVKVTQSSRYLVKRTGEKVFLECVQDMDHENMFWYRQDPGLGLRLIYFSYDVKMKEKGDIPEGYSVSREKKERFSLILESASTNQTSMYLCASSLTYTGGSTDTQYFGPGTRLTVL.